This T cell receptor (beta chain) was recovered during a study of T cell responses to AZD1222 COVID-19 vaccine. The CDR3 sequence is 14 residues long. Germline V gene sequence: CDR1 MNHEY, CDR2 SVGAGI. Trimming took off 5 bases at V and 6 bases at J, with 16 bases between the two ends. The protocol was immunoSEQ multiplex PCR, while the TCRdb copy is restricted to in-frame clones and leaves out a portion. Of about 150,000 clones listed, around 92% are singletons. The TCR was taken from an adult in good health. The rearrangement links TRBV6-5 to TRBJ2-5; D perhaps matches TRBD2 (5 bases). The sample consisted of peripheral blood, taken on day 0 of AZD1222 vaccination. The CDR3 bases are TGTGCCAGCAGTCTCCAACTAGGCGTGAAGACCCAGTACTTC. Translating it yields CASSLQLGVKTQYF.